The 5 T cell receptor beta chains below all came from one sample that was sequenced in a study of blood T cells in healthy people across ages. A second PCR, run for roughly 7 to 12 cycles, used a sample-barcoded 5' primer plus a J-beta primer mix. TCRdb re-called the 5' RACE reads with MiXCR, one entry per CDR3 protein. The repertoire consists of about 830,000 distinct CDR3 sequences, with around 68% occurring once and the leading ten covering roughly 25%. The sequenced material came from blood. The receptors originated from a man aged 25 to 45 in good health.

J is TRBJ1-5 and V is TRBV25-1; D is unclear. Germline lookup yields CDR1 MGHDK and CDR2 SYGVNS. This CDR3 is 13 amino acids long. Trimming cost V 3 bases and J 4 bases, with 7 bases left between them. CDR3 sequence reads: CASSDRINQPQHF. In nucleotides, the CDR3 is TGTGCCAGCAGTGACAGGATAAATCAGCCCCAGCATTTT.

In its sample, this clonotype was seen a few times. The CDR3 sequence: CASSVFHSGGGYNEQFF. The CDR3 DNA follows: TGTGCCAGCAGCGTCTTCCATAGCGGGGGAGGGTACAATGAGCAGTTCTTC. The chain is built from TRBV9 and TRBJ2-1, with 9 bases fitting TRBD2. The ends lost 2 bases at V and 4 bases at J; junction bases unmatched: 10. This CDR3 is 17 amino acids long. Germline values: CDR1 SGDLS, CDR2 YYNGEE.

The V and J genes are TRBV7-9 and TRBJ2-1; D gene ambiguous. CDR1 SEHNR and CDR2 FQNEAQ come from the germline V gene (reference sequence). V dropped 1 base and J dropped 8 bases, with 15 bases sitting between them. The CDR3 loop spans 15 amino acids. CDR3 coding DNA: TGTGCCAGCAGCTTAGGATCCTCAATTAGCCATGAGCAGTTCTTC. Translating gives CASSLGSSISHEQFF.

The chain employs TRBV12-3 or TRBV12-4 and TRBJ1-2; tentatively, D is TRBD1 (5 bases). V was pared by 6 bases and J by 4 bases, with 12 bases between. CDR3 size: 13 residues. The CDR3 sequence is CASSPGPGYGYTF. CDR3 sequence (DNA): TGTGCCAGCAGCCCGGGACCAGGCTATGGCTACACCTTC.

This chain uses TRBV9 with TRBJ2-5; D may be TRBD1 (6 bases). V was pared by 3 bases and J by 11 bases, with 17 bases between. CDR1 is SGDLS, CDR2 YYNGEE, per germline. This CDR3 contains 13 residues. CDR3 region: CASSGAGAREQYF. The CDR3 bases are TGTGCCAGCAGCGGCGCAGGGGCAAGAGAGCAGTACTTC.